This T cell receptor beta chain was found in a study of blood T cell repertoires in COVID-19. Study-wide background: Collection of acute and convalescent COVID-19 samples took place in the United States, Italy and Spain. In each case, the material was cDNA or gDNA derived from T cells, B-cell-depleted T cells, or PBMCs.

With 0 bases removed from V and 12 bases from J, the gap between germline ends came to 12 bases. Germline V gene data show CDR1 as SGHDN and CDR2 as FVKESK. This CDR3 has 14 amino acids. Original analysis: Reference gene primer amplification yielded estimated nucleated cell counts. Here immunoSEQ multiplex PCR was the method, and the copy in TCRdb shows in-frame clones only, minus some. From that table come the V and J calls and clone size; the DNA was used to work out D and trimming. The sample lists more than 200,000 clones, roughly 84% occurring once. The chain carries TRBV14 and TRBJ1-6; TRBD1 is a possible D gene (5 bases). Sequenced: peripheral blood. This TCR came from a man aged 55 to 70 with acute or convalescent COVID-19. The chain's CDR3 is CASSQEGRGGPLHF. Written as DNA, the CDR3 is TGTGCCAGCAGCCAAGAGGGGAGGGGAGGACCCCTCCACTTT.